A single sample gave rise to the 18 T cell receptor beta chains below, sequenced in a study of CD8+CD57+ T cells in acquired aplastic anemia. Patients included in sequencing had previously demonstrated CD8+CD57+ cell expansion by flow cytometry. The template used for profiling TCR beta VDJ and CDR3 was genomic DNA. TCRdb fed the reads into MiXCR, producing one record per CDR3 protein. In the table there are about 180,000 distinct CDR3 sequences, nearly 50% of which are singletons. Source material: sorted CD4+, CD8+, or CD8+CD57+ T cells (not recorded which) from PBMCs. All receptors come from a human donor with aplastic anemia.

This clonotype was seen ten or more times. The chain employs TRBV4-1 and TRBJ1-1, with TRBD1 matching over 9 bases. The trim removed 4 bases at V and 6 bases at J, leaving 6 bases unmatched. Germline lookup yields CDR1 MGHRA and CDR2 YSYEKL. The CDR3 contains 14 residues. The CDR3 protein is CASSRGQGRPEAFF. In DNA form, the CDR3 reads TGCGCCAGCAGCCGGGGACAGGGTCGTCCTGAAGCTTTCTTT.

This clonotype was seen many times. The chain joins TRBV7-2 to TRBJ2-1; the D gene is possibly TRBD2 (6 bases). Looked up from germline, CDR1 is SGHTA and CDR2 is FQGNSA. The CDR3 consists of 14 residues. V was shortened by 0 bases and J by 9 bases, with 12 bases between the two germline ends. The CDR3 nucleotides read TGTGCCAGCAGCTTAGCACTAGCCGGTTCTGAGCAGTTCTTC. It encodes CASSLALAGSEQFF.

The chain combines TRBV5-1 with TRBJ2-3, with 9 bases fitting TRBD1. The V segment lost 4 bases and the J segment 6 bases; nucleotides outside the gene matches: 9. The CDR3 is 15 residues long. Germline V lookup: CDR1 SGHRS, CDR2 YFSETQ. The CDR3 protein is CASSILQGAGDTQYF. In nucleotides, the CDR3 is TGCGCCAGCAGCATACTACAGGGGGCCGGCGATACGCAGTATTTT.

The chain recombines TRBV5-5 with TRBJ2-7; the match to TRBD1 covers 7 bases. This CDR3 region has 14 residues. J was trimmed by 3 bases and V by 3 bases; bases with no gene match: 6. Germline assignment: CDR1 SGHKS and CDR2 YYEKEE (reference sequence). The CDR3 protein is CASSSGQHVYEQYF. The CDR3 DNA reads as TGTGCCAGCAGCTCGGGACAGCATGTCTACGAGCAGTACTTC.

This clonotype was seen a handful of times. The gene calls are TRBV18 and TRBJ1-1, with TRBD1 as a possible D gene (5 bases). V lost 1 base and J 1 base, leaving 7 bases between the germline ends. Germline V gives CDR1 KGHSH, CDR2 LQKENI. This CDR3 has 14 amino acids. The CDR3 protein is CASSPRGKNTEAFF. The CDR3, as DNA: TGTGCCAGCTCACCACGGGGCAAGAACACTGAAGCTTTCTTT.

The V gene is TRBV6-1, the J gene TRBJ1-2; D is perhaps TRBD1 (5 bases). Per germline, CDR1 MNHNS and CDR2 SASEGT. CDR3 length: 13 residues. V lost 6 bases and J 3 bases, leaving 11 bases between the germline ends. CDR3 amino acids: CASSSGTHYGYTF. The DNA of the CDR3 is TGTGCCAGCAGCTCCGGGACCCACTATGGCTACACCTTC.

The rearrangement links TRBV20-1 to TRBJ2-7; the D call may be TRBD1 or TRBD2 (5 bases each). The CDR3 runs to 14 residues. Germline assignment: CDR1 DFQATT and CDR2 SNEGSKA (reference sequence). Trimming took 0 bases from V and 4 from J, leaving 13 bases between them. This CDR3 is CSARDFQGRYEQYF. CDR3 DNA: TGCAGTGCTAGAGATTTCCAGGGACGATACGAGCAGTACTTC.

The genes are TRBV20-1 and TRBJ2-7; 11 nucleotides match TRBD2. This CDR3 is built from 16 residues. The ends lost 5 bases at V and 5 bases at J; junction bases unmatched: 14. Germline lookup yields CDR1 DFQATT and CDR2 SNEGSKA (reference sequence). The CDR3 nucleotides read TGCAGTGCTGTAGACATGTTGACTAGCGGGATCCACGAGCAGTACTTC. This translates into CSAVDMLTSGIHEQYF.

A word on this clonotype: A single base separates this from a much larger clone, so it may be a read error. The chain employs TRBV20-1 and TRBJ2-3; TRBD2 matches 7 bases. The V gene's germline CDR1 is DFQATT and CDR2 SNEGSKA (reference sequence). The CDR3 spans 15 residues. CDR3: CSARRLASSTDTRYF. In DNA, the CDR3 is TGCAGTGCTAGAAGACTAGCCAGCAGCACAGATACGCGGTATTTT.

This clonotype was found many times. This chain uses TRBV6-1 with TRBJ2-7; D not certain. V lost 7 bases and J lost 3, with 13 bases in between. The CDR3 is made up of 13 amino acids. Germline lookup yields CDR1 MNHNS and CDR2 SASEGT. The DNA of the CDR3 is TGTGCCAGCACGAAGGGCTCCCTCTACGAGCAGTACTTC. The encoded protein is CASTKGSLYEQYF.

The table lists this clonotype with many counts. The CDR3 sequence is CASSLGQNNSPLHF. As DNA, the CDR3 is TGTGCCAGCAGCTTAGGGCAGAATAATTCACCCCTCCACTTT. This chain connects TRBV7-9 to TRBJ1-6, with D hard to call. Trimming took 1 base from V and 5 from J, leaving 6 bases between them. The CDR3 has 14 residues. Germline lookup yields CDR1 SEHNR and CDR2 FQNEAQ (reference sequence).

This clonotype was counted between two and nine times. V is TRBV5-1 and J is TRBJ2-2; 7 nucleotides agree with TRBD1. The CDR3 contains 17 residues. After removal of 1 base from V and 5 bases from J, the junction contained 11 bases not matched to a gene. Germline CDR1 is SGHRS and CDR2 is YFSETQ. The CDR3 region has the DNA TGCGCCAGCAGCTTGCCACCGACAGGGTTCGGGACCGGGGAGCTGTTTTTT. Its protein product is CASSLPPTGFGTGELFF.

The V and J genes are TRBV6-1 and TRBJ1-5, with D possibly matching TRBD1 (5 bases). Trimming removed 8 bases at V and 6 bases at J, with 17 bases between. CDR1 MNHNS and CDR2 SASEGT come from the germline V gene. The CDR3 sequence is 14 residues long. As DNA, the CDR3 is TGTGCCAGCGGCTATAAGAGCGGGGGTCAGCCCCAGCATTTT. This gives the protein CASGYKSGGQPQHF.

In DNA form, the CDR3 reads TGCAGTGCTAGAGACCTCACGGGGCATCATGGCTACACCTTC. Encoded protein: CSARDLTGHHGYTF. The chain uses TRBV20-1 and TRBJ1-2; D is perhaps TRBD1 (5 bases). The germline V gene has CDR1 DFQATT and CDR2 SNEGSKA (reference sequence). The CDR3 contains 14 residues. Trimming cost V 0 bases and J 6 bases, with 14 bases left between them.

The CDR3 region is CASQGLGSGRTGELFF. In DNA, the CDR3 is TGTGCCAGTCAAGGTCTGGGTTCAGGGCGGACCGGGGAGCTGTTTTTT. The chain combines TRBV19 with TRBJ2-2; D is perhaps TRBD1 (5 bases). The CDR3 sequence is 16 residues long. The V gene lost 8 bases and the J gene lost 5 bases, with 21 bases spanning the gap. Germline-derived CDR1 and CDR2 are LNHDA and SQIVND (reference sequence). The full variable domain, with the rest looked up from reference TRBV19 and TRBJ2-2, is DGGITQSPKYLFRKEGQNVTLSCEQNLNHDAMYWYRQDPGQGLRLIYYSQIVNDFQKGDIAEGYSVSREKKESFPLTVTSAQKNPTAFYLCASQGLGSGRTGELFFGEGSRLTVL.

This clonotype was observed once. This sequence may be a read error, since a much larger clone differs from it by one base. The chain recombines TRBV12-3 or TRBV12-4 with TRBJ1-2; D may be TRBD1 (6 bases). Trimming stripped 3 bases from V and 11 bases from J, with 16 bases between. This CDR3 is 13 amino acids long. The CDR3 reads CASSFSAQGGYTF. The DNA for the CDR3 is TGTGCCAGCAGTTTTTCTGCACAGGGCGGTTACACCTTC.

To note about this clonotype: Given a much more abundant clone one base away, this may be a read error. This rearrangement joins TRBV12-3 or TRBV12-4 to TRBJ2-3; D unresolved. CDR3 size: 14 residues. V lost 8 bases and J lost 2, with 14 bases in between. CDR3 sequence reads: CASGPRMNTDTQYF. In DNA form, the CDR3 reads TGTGCCAGCGGGCCCAGAATGAACACAGATACGCAGTATTTT.

The chain uses TRBV10-3 and TRBJ1-5, with D unclear. V was clipped by 10 bases and J by 4 bases, with 17 bases between them. Germline V CDR1 and CDR2: ENHRY, SYGVKD. This CDR3 comprises 14 residues. CDR3 in amino acids: CATSGPSLNQPQHF. CDR3 in DNA: TGTGCCACGTCCGGGCCCTCGCTTAATCAGCCCCAGCATTTT.